These 26 T cell receptor beta chains came from one sample sequenced in a study of glioma-infiltrating T cells. The iRepertoire nested amplicon-rescue multiplex PCR amplified TCR alpha and beta CDR3s from RNA. TCRdb re-analysed the multiplex PCR reads in MiXCR, keeping a single row per CDR3 protein. The repertoire holds roughly 2,700 distinct CDR3 sequences, with 33% as singletons. Sequencing was done on a sample of glioma tissue, nonneoplastic brain tissue, or PBMCs (not recorded which). These TCRs come from a human donor with low-grade glioma or glioblastoma, undergoing nonglioma brain surgery, or in good health (not recorded which).

The rearrangement links TRBV19 to TRBJ1-2, with D possibly being TRBD1 (6 bases). V was shortened by 10 bases and J by 4 bases, with 16 bases between the two germline ends. The CDR3 runs 13 residues. Germline loops: CDR1 LNHDA, CDR2 SQIVND (reference sequence). The CDR3 DNA reads TGTGCCATTAGCCCGGGACATCTCTATGGCTACACCTTC. This sequence encodes CAISPGHLYGYTF.

Within the sample, this clonotype is medium-sized. This chain connects TRBV12-3 or TRBV12-4 to TRBJ1-3; D gene ambiguous. The CDR3 spans 15 residues. Trimming removed 6 bases at V and 1 base at J, with 13 bases between. The CDR3 loop is CASSRLSGSGNTIYF. CDR3 DNA sequence: TGTGCCAGCAGCCGACTCAGCGGGTCTGGAAACACCATATATTTT.

This clonotype was counted ten times or more. A much more abundant neighbour one base away suggests this may be a read error. This chain uses TRBV2 with TRBJ2-2, with D possibly TRBD2 on 5 matching bases. Germline lookup yields CDR1 SNHLY and CDR2 FYNNEI. V shed 2 bases and J shed 3 bases, with 13 bases lying between them. This CDR3 spans 16 amino acids. The CDR3 DNA reads TGTGCCAGCAGTGAAAAGGGCGCAGCGGACACCGGGGAGCTGTTTTTT. Its protein is CASSEKGAADTGELFF. The full variable domain, rest sourced from reference TRBV2 and TRBJ2-2, is EPEVTQTPSHQVTQMGQEVILRCVPISNHLYFYWYRQILGQKVEFLVSFYNNEISEKSEIFDDQFSVERPDGSNFTLKIRSTKLEDSAMYFCASSEKGAADTGELFFGEGSRLTVL.

This clonotype was seen a handful of times. A much more abundant neighbour one base away suggests this may be a read error. In this CDR3 the conserved last residue, phenylalanine or tryptophan, is missing, so a read error is likely. The chain uses TRBV30 and TRBJ1-2, with D maybe TRBD1 (5 bases). Germline assignment: CDR1 GTSNPN and CDR2 SVGIG (reference sequence). V was trimmed by 6 bases and J by 8 bases, leaving 16 bases between them. The CDR3 consists of 12 residues. The CDR3 loop is CACFDGGSGYTL. The CDR3 DNA follows: TGTGCCTGCTTCGACGGGGGAAGCGGCTACACCCTC.

Details on this clonotype: The junction departs from germline at one end; a sequencing error may be responsible. The V and J genes are TRBV29-1 and TRBJ1-2, with D unclear. Germline loops: CDR1 SQVTM, CDR2 ANQGSEA. The CDR3 covers 12 residues. The CDR3 DNA sequence: TGCAGCGCTAGGGAAACCGCCTATCGCTACACCTTC. Translating gives CSARETAYRYTF.

This clonotype is categorized as medium-sized. The gene calls are TRBV29-1 and TRBJ2-3; D is perhaps TRBD1 or TRBD2 (5 bases each). With 3 bases removed from V and 3 bases from J, the gap between germline ends came to 16 bases. Germline CDR1 and CDR2: SQVTM and ANQGSEA. The CDR3 runs to 15 residues. CDR3 in amino acids: CSVDSPRAGTDTQYF. As DNA, the CDR3 is TGCAGCGTTGACTCGCCGAGGGCAGGGACAGATACGCAGTATTTT.

This clonotype was recorded many times. The V call is TRBV29-1, the J call TRBJ2-1, with D maybe TRBD1 (5 bases). Germline V gene data show CDR1 as SQVTM and CDR2 as ANQGSEA. This CDR3 comprises 11 residues. V lost 1 base and J 8 bases, leaving 6 bases between the germline ends. For the CDR3, the DNA is TGCAGCGTTGAAGGGGGCGATGAGCAGTTCTTC. This gives the protein CSVEGGDEQFF.

About this clonotype: Given a much more abundant clone one base away, this may be a read error. This rearrangement joins TRBV5-6 to TRBJ2-7, with a weak D call TRBD1 (5 bases). CDR3 length equals 13 residues. Germline V gene sequence: CDR1 SGHDT, CDR2 YYEEEE. The CDR3 DNA reads TGTGCCAACAGCTTCCGACAGATCTACGAGCAGTACTTC. Protein product: CANSFRQIYEQYF. Filled out from reference TRBV5-6 and TRBJ2-7, the complete variable domain reads DAGVTQSPTHLIKTRGQQVTLRCSPKSGHDTVSWYQQALGQGPQFIFQYYEEEERQRGNFPDRFSGHQFPNYSSELNVNALLLGDSALYLCANSFRQIYEQYFGPGTRLTVT.

This clonotype appeared many times. The V and J genes are TRBV19 and TRBJ2-2; 12 bases are shared with TRBD2. The CDR3 extends over 18 amino acids. Unmatched junction bases numbered 9, after V lost 6 bases and J lost 1 base. CDR1 and CDR2 from the germline V gene are LNHDA and SQIVND (reference sequence). CDR3: CASRGRLAGGLNTGELFF. In nucleotides, the CDR3 is TGTGCCAGTAGAGGGAGGCTAGCGGGGGGGCTGAACACCGGGGAGCTGTTTTTT. Full variable domain (remainder filled in from reference TRBV19 and TRBJ2-2): DGGITQSPKYLFRKEGQNVTLSCEQNLNHDAMYWYRQDPGQGLRLIYYSQIVNDFQKGDIAEGYSVSREKKESFPLTVTSAQKNPTAFYLCASRGRLAGGLNTGELFFGEGSRLTVL.

The chain combines TRBV6-2 or TRBV6-3 with TRBJ1-5; D call uncertain. Per germline, CDR1 MNHEY and CDR2 SVGEGT. The CDR3 is 14 amino acids. CDR3 loop: CESSSRTGNQPQHF. CDR3 DNA: TGTGAAAGCAGTTCGCGGACCGGGAACCAGCCCCAGCATTTT.

Sample share makes this clonotype medium-sized. The rearrangement uses TRBV4-1 and TRBJ2-7, with 7 positions matching TRBD1. The trim removed 1 base at V and 2 bases at J, leaving 11 bases unmatched. The V gene's germline CDR1 is MGHRA and CDR2 YSYEKL. This CDR3 comprises 17 residues. The CDR3 DNA reads as TGCGCCAGCAGCCAAGGCGTAGACAGGGCGTCGACCTACGAGCAGTACTTC. This codes for CASSQGVDRASTYEQYF.

The V gene is TRBV6-2 or TRBV6-3, the J gene TRBJ1-2; D unclear. The length of the CDR3 is 11 residues. Germline-derived CDR1 and CDR2 are MNHEY and SVGEGT. V gave up 1 base and J gave up 8 bases, with 5 bases separating them. Here the CDR3 reads CASSYLQGYTF. The CDR3 nucleotides read TGTGCCAGCAGTTACTTGCAAGGCTACACCTTC.

Concerning this clonotype: An end of the junction differs from the germline gene, which may be a read error. The chain is built from TRBV20-1 and TRBJ1-5; D is perhaps TRBD1 (5 bases). Germline assignment: CDR1 DFQATT and CDR2 SNEGSKA (reference sequence). CDR3 length: 13 amino acids. The CDR3 reads CSARETGNQPRHF. In DNA form, the CDR3 reads TGCAGTGCTAGAGAAACAGGAAATCAGCCCCGGCATTTT.

In this sample, this clonotype turned up many times. CDR3 DNA sequence: TGTGCCAGCAGCTTCCGACAGATCTACGAGCAGTACTTC. This sequence encodes CASSFRQIYEQYF. The V call is TRBV5-6, the J call TRBJ2-7; perhaps TRBD1 as D (5 bases). The germline gives CDR1 SGHDT, CDR2 YYEEEE. This CDR3 is 13 amino acids long. The V end lost 2 bases, the J end lost 3 bases, and 9 bases lay between the germline ends.

This clonotype ranks as medium-sized (0.01 to 0.1%). The J gene is TRBJ2-7, the V gene TRBV20-1; unclear D gene. Per the germline V gene, CDR1 is DFQATT and CDR2 is SNEGSKA (reference sequence). Between the trimmed V and J ends, which lost 0 bases and 2 bases, there was a span of 2 bases. The CDR3 extends over 11 amino acids. CDR3 coding DNA: TGCAGTGCTAGAGAAGCCTACGAGCAGTACTTC. Residues: CSAREAYEQYF.

This clonotype appeared a few times. The rearrangement joins TRBV29-1 to TRBJ2-3; 7 nucleotides match TRBD1. V was pared by 6 bases and J by 3 bases, with 6 bases of the junction left unmatched. CDR3 length: 13 residues. Germline assignment: CDR1 SQVTM and CDR2 ANQGSEA. This chain's CDR3 is CSVDRAGTDTQYF. CDR3 sequence (DNA): TGCAGCGTAGACAGGGCCGGGACAGATACGCAGTATTTT.

The chain uses TRBV12-3 or TRBV12-4 and TRBJ1-2; 9 bases are a match to TRBD1. This CDR3 spans 13 amino acids. V trimming: 6 bases; J trimming: 8 bases; junction bases outside the gene matches: 7. Here the CDR3 reads CASRDTGGAGYTF. DNA of the CDR3: TGTGCCAGCAGGGATACAGGGGGCGCAGGCTACACCTTC.

The V and J genes are TRBV7-2 and TRBJ2-1; TRBD2 agrees at 9 bases. Germline loops: CDR1 SGHTA, CDR2 FQGNSA. The V segment lost 6 bases and the J segment 4 bases; nucleotides outside the gene matches: 7. The CDR3 is made up of 15 amino acids. Here the CDR3 reads CASSPGTSRYNEQFF. CDR3 DNA sequence: TGTGCCAGCAGTCCCGGGACTAGCCGGTACAATGAGCAGTTCTTC.

V gene TRBV18 combines with J gene TRBJ1-1; no firm D call. The germline V gene encodes CDR1 KGHSH and CDR2 LQKENI. This CDR3 has 13 residues. The CDR3 DNA follows: TGTGCAAGAGAACTACAAAGGAACACTGAAGCTTTCTTT. Translation: CARELQRNTEAFF.

The chain links TRBV4-3 to TRBJ1-3; maybe TRBD1 (5 bases). This CDR3 is built from 16 residues. Germline-derived CDR1 and CDR2 are LGHNA and YSLEER. As DNA, the CDR3 is TGCGAAAGCAGCCAAGATTACGGACCCAGGGAGAAAACCATATATTTT. Amino acids: CESSQDYGPREKTIYF.

By share of the sample, this clonotype is medium-sized. This sequence joins TRBV7-3 and TRBJ2-1; D remains unclear. The germline CDR1 and CDR2 sequences are SGHTA and FQGTGA. The CDR3 is made up of 13 amino acids. V dropped 0 bases and J dropped 5 bases, with 5 bases sitting between them. CDR3 residues: CASSLTGNNEQFF. The DNA of the CDR3 is TGTGCCAGCAGCTTAACAGGGAACAATGAGCAGTTCTTC.

This clonotype is large. The chain is built from TRBV6-5 and TRBJ1-4; D is uncertain. This CDR3 contains 14 residues. CDR1 is MNHEY, CDR2 SVGAGI, per germline. Trimming removed 0 bases from V and 6 bases from J, with 8 bases in between. CDR3 nucleotides: TGTGCCAGCAGTTACTCGTACGGGGATGAAAAACTGTTTTTT. It encodes CASSYSYGDEKLFF.

This clonotype came up many times. A read error may explain this, as a much larger clone is one base away. The chain carries TRBV19 and TRBJ1-2; 7 bases are a match to TRBD1. CDR1 and CDR2 from the germline V gene are LNHDA and SQIVND (reference sequence). V lost 6 bases and J lost 5; bases outside the gene matches: 9. The CDR3 is 14 amino acids. The CDR3 here is CASRDTGDYYGYTF. CDR3 nucleotides: TGTGCCAGTAGGGATACAGGGGACTATTATGGCTACACCTTC.

This clonotype counts as medium-sized. The genes are TRBV5-4 and TRBJ1-1, with D uncertain. The CDR3 is 14 residues long. The V and J ends lost 0 bases and 3 bases respectively, with 9 bases between them. Germline lookup yields CDR1 SGHNT and CDR2 YYREEE (reference sequence). CDR3 amino acids: CASSLDLVDTEAFF. Here the CDR3 DNA reads TGTGCCAGCAGCTTGGATTTGGTGGACACTGAAGCTTTCTTT.

This clonotype is termed large (0.1 to 1%). The genes are TRBV6-5 and TRBJ2-1; 7 bases are shared with TRBD1. With V trimmed by 0 bases and J by 2 bases, 7 bases remained unmatched. The CDR3 is 17 residues long. Germline CDR1 reads MNHEY; CDR2 reads SVGAGI. The CDR3 loop reads CASSYSRDRQTYNEQFF. CDR3 coding DNA: TGTGCCAGCAGTTACTCTCGGGACAGACAGACCTACAATGAGCAGTTCTTC.

By share of the sample, this clonotype is medium-sized. The V call is TRBV7-8, the J call TRBJ1-3; maybe TRBD1 (5 bases). CDR1 is SGHVS, CDR2 FQNEAQ, per germline. V dropped 2 bases and J dropped 5 bases, with 16 bases sitting between them. There are 16 residues in the CDR3. This CDR3 is CASSLFQGSTRNTIYF. In DNA form, the CDR3 reads TGTGCCAGCAGCTTATTTCAGGGCAGTACTAGAAACACCATATATTTT.